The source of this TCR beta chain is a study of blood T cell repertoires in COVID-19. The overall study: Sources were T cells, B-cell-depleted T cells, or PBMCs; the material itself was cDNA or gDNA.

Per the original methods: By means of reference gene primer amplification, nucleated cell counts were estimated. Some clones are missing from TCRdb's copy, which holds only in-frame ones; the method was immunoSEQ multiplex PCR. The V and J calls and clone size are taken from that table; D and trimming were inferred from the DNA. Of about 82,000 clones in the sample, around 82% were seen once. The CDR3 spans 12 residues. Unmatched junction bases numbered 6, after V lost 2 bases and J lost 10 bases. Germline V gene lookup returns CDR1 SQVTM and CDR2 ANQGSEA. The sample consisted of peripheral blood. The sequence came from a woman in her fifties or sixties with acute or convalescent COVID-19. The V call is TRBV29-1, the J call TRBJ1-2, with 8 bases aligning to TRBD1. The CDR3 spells CSVEPGQVAYTF. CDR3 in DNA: TGCAGCGTTGAACCGGGACAGGTAGCCTACACCTTC. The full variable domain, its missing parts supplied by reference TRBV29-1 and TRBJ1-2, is SAVISQKPSRDICQRGTSLTIQCQVDSQVTMMFWYRQQPGQSLTLIATANQGSEATYESGFVIDKFPISRPNLTFSTLTVSNMSPEDSSIYLCSVEPGQVAYTFGSGTRLTVV.